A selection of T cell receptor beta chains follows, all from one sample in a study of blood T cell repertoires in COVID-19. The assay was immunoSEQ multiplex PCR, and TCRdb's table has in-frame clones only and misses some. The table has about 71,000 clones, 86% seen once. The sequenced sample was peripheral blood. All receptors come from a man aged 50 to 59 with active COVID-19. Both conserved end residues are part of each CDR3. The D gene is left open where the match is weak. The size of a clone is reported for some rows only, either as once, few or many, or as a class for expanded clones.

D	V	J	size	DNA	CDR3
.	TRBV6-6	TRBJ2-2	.	TGTGCCAGCAGTTACTACGCAGGGGTGGGCGGGGAGCTGTTTTTT	CASSYYAGVGGELFF
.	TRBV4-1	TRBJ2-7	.	TGCGCCAGCAGCCAAGAATACTCACTCTACGAGCAGTACTTC	CASSQEYSLYEQYF
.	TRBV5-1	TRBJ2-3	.	TGCGCCAGCAGCCCGGCCCGCGGCAGCACAGATACGCAGTATTTT	CASSPARGSTDTQYF
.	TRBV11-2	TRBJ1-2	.	TGTGCCAGCAGCCCTAGGTTGGTCTTCCCGTATGGCTACACCTTC	CASSPRLVFPYGYTF
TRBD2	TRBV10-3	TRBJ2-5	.	TGTGCCATCAGTGAAGTGGCTAGCGGGGGCCAAGAGACCCAGTACTTC	CAISEVASGGQETQYF
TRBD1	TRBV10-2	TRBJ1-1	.	TGCGCCAGCAAGGGGGCCACCACTGAAGCTTTCTTT	CASKGATTEAFF
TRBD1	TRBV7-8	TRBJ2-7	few	TGTGCCAGCAGCCTAAGGACAGGGACCTCCTACGAGCAGTACTTC	CASSLRTGTSYEQYF
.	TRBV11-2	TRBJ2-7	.	TGTGCCAGCAGCTTAGCCCCGACATACGAGCAGTACTTC	CASSLAPTYEQYF
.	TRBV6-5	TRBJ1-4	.	TGTGCCAGCAGTTCCCGGGGGGCAGCGGAAAAACTGTTTTTT	CASSSRGAAEKLFF
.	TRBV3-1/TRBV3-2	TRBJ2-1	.	TGTGCCAGCAGCCAAGTGGGAGCGGGTAGAAACAATGAGCAGTTCTTC	CASSQVGAGRNNEQFF
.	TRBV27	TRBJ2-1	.	TGTGCCAGCAGTCCACAGATCCACAATGAGCAGTTCTTC	CASSPQIHNEQFF
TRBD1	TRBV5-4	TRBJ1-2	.	TGTGCCAGCAGCTTGCCCGGCAGGGGGCAGGATGGCTACACCTTC	CASSLPGRGQDGYTF
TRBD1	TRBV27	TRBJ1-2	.	TGTGCCAGCAGTATCAGGGGGATCGGCTATGGCTACACCTTC	CASSIRGIGYGYTF
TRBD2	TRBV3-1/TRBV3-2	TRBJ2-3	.	TGTGCCAGCAGCCCCCGATCTAGCGGGAGAACAGATACGCAGTATTTT	CASSPRSSGRTDTQYF
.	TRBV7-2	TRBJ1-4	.	TGTGCCAGCAGCTTCTCGGGCAGGGAGGCAACTAATGAAAAACTGTTTTTT	CASSFSGREATNEKLFF
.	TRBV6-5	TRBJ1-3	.	TGTGCCAGCAGTAGGAGGGAAGTGCTAAACACCATATATTTT	CASSRREVLNTIYF
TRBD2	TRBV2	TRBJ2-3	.	TGTGCCAGCAGTGCAGCGGGAGTGAACACAGATACGCAGTATTTT	CASSAAGVNTDTQYF
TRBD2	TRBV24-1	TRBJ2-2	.	TGTGCCACCAGTGATTTCGGGAGGGACACCGGGGAGCTGTTTTTT	CATSDFGRDTGELFF
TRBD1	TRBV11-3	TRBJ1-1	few	TGTGCCAGCAGCTTAGAGCCTTTGGGGGACAGGGCCGAAGCTTTCTTT	CASSLEPLGDRAEAFF
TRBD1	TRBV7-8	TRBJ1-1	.	TGTGCCAGCAGCTCCGGGGGGGACAGCCGTTGGGGAGCTTTCTTT	CASSSGGDSRWGAFF
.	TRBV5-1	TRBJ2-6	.	TGCGCCAGCAGCTTGGAATCCCGGGGGGCCAACGTCCTGACTTTC	CASSLESRGANVLTF
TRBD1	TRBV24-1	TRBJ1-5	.	TGTGCCACCAGCGCAGGGGGGAGCAATCAGCCCCAGCATTTT	CATSAGGSNQPQHF
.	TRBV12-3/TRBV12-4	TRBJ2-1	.	TGTGCCAGCACTACTTCTGGGAGGCAGTTCTTC	CASTTSGRQFF
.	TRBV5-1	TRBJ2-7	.	TGCGCCAGCAGCTTGGCATGGGGGGTCAGCTACGAGCAGTACTTC	CASSLAWGVSYEQYF
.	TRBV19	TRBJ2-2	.	TGTGCCAGTAGTATAGATCTATCAGCGGCGAACACCGGGGAGCTGTTTTTT	CASSIDLSAANTGELFF
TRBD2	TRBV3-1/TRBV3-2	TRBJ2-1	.	TGTGCCAGCAGCCAGATAGCGGGAGAGAATGAGCAGTTCTTC	CASSQIAGENEQFF
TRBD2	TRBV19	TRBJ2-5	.	TGTGCCAGTAGTAACAGATGGACTAGCGGGGGGCTTACTCAAGAGACCCAGTACTTC	CASSNRWTSGGLTQETQYF
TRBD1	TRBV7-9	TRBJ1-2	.	TGTGCCAGCAGCGCCCAACAGGGGAATGGCTACACCTTC	CASSAQQGNGYTF
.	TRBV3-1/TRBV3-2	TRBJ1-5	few	TGTGCCAGCAGCCAGGGCTACGATCAGCCCCAGCATTTT	CASSQGYDQPQHF
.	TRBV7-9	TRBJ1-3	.	TGTGCCAGCAGCTTAGCGGCAGGGGCAGGAAACACCATATATTTT	CASSLAAGAGNTIYF
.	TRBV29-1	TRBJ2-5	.	TGCAGCGTCCGGCTCCGAGGAGTGCAAGAGACCCAGTACTTC	CSVRLRGVQETQYF
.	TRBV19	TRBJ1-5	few	TGTGCCAGTAGGTCACAGGGCTACAATCAGCCCCAGCATTTT	CASRSQGYNQPQHF
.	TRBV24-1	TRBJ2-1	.	TGTGCCACCACGAATCCTGGACTAAATGAGCAGTTCTTC	CATTNPGLNEQFF
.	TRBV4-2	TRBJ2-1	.	TGTGCCAGCAGCCAAGTGCAGGAAGATTACAATGAGCAGTTCTTC	CASSQVQEDYNEQFF
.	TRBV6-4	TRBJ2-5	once	TGTGCCAGCAGTGACACAGCAGAGACCCAGTACTTC	CASSDTAETQYF
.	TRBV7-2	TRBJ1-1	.	TGTGCCAGCAGCATCGCCAGGGGCATCGGTACTGAAGCTTTCTTT	CASSIARGIGTEAFF
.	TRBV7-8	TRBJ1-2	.	TGTGCCAGCAGCTTAGCGGACCTCAGGGGTTACACCTTC	CASSLADLRGYTF
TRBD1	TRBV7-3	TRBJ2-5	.	TGTGCCAGAGATGGGACAGGGAACCCCCAAGAGACCCAGTACTTC	CARDGTGNPQETQYF
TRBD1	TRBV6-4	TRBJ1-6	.	TGTGCCAGCCGACAGGGGATCAATTATAATTCACCCCTCCACTTT	CASRQGINYNSPLHF
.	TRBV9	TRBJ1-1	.	TGTGCCAGCAGCCCGCCCGGGGACACTGAAGCTTTCTTT	CASSPPGDTEAFF
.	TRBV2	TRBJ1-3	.	TGTGCCAGCAGTGAAGCGCGGGTTGGTGGAAACACCATATATTTT	CASSEARVGGNTIYF
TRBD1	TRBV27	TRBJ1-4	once	TGTGCCAGCAGTGGGACAGGGGGCCCTAATGAAAAACTGTTTTTT	CASSGTGGPNEKLFF
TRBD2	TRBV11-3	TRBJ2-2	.	TGTGCCAGCAGCTTAGATCAGGGACTAGCGGGAGACACCGGGGAGCTGTTTTTT	CASSLDQGLAGDTGELFF
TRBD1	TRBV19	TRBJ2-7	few	TGTGCCAGTAGTATCGGGACAGGGACCTACGAGCAGTACTTC	CASSIGTGTYEQYF
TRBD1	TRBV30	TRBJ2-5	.	TGTGCCTGGAGTATGGGGACAGCAGAGACCCAGTACTTC	CAWSMGTAETQYF